This T cell receptor beta chain is drawn from a study of blood T cells in healthy people across ages. Through a sample-barcoded 5' primer and a J-beta primer mix, a second PCR was run for 7 to 11 cycles. Each CDR3 protein gets one entry after TCRdb re-called the 5' RACE reads with MiXCR. The sample has fewer than 2,000,000 distinct CDR3 sequences; about 32% are singletons. The CDR3 consists of 16 residues. CDR1 is SGHAT and CDR2 is FQNNGV in the germline V gene. Losses at the gene ends were 4 bases for V and 2 bases for J; bases not matched to a gene: 9. The sample consisted of blood. The chain recombines TRBV11-2 with TRBJ2-5; 8 bases align to TRBD2. The sequence derives from a woman aged 25-40 years in good health. Here the CDR3 reads CASSSLTRGVQETQYF. The CDR3 DNA is TGTGCCAGCAGCTCCCTCACGCGGGGGGTACAAGAGACCCAGTACTTC.